The clone carrying this TCR beta chain has only one observation. The antigen remains unidentified. Other DNA variants within this sample encode the same CDR3. PCR involved 60 Vbeta and 13 Jbeta primers. The assay was immunoSEQ multiplex PCR, and TCRdb's table has in-frame clones only and misses some. The sample lists roughly 150,000 clones; 70% to 80% were seen once. The source of the sample is a study of cytomegalovirus exposure and HLA in healthy donors. Study-wide points: The authors enumerated under 200 TCR beta chains as linked to cytomegalovirus. Clonal expansion was found to be greater in HLA-associated TCR beta chains than in equally common others in a later analysis.

The sequence was collected from a male donor in good health and CMV-seronegative. The sample consisted of PBMCs.

The CDR3: CASSLGQGGYEQYF. CDR3 nucleotide sequence: TGTGCCAGCAGTCTTGGACAGGGTGGGTACGAGCAGTACTTC. V and J are TRBV6-5 and TRBJ2-7, with 8 positions matching TRBD1. The CDR3 has 14 residues. Trimming took 5 bases from V and 4 from J; bases not matched to a gene: 7. The germline gives CDR1 MNHEY, CDR2 SVGAGI.